This entry features one TCR beta chain sequence. There are 16 residues in the CDR3. V lost 6 bases and J 0 bases, leaving 15 bases between the germline ends. From germline, CDR1 is MDHEN and CDR2 SYDVKM. This sample is part of a study of cytomegalovirus exposure and HLA in healthy donors. 13 Jbeta primers and 60 Vbeta primers were used for the PCR. Authors' methods: Among the unique TCR beta chains that a later analysis counted, about 85 million in all, roughly 11 million were shared. Profiled with immunoSEQ multiplex PCR; TCRdb holds only in-frame clones, not every one. V and J calls and clone size are those listed in that table; D and trimming were worked out from the DNA. The sample has around 62,000 clones, about three quarters seen once; the top ten hold 9.7%.

What was sequenced was PBMCs. This chain connects TRBV28 to TRBJ1-5, with D possibly being TRBD1 (5 bases). This receptor was obtained from a man aged 35 to 55 in good health and CMV-seronegative. CDR3 region: CASRIRQSYSNQPQHF. The CDR3 nucleotides are TGTGCCAGCAGAATACGACAGTCCTATAGCAATCAGCCCCAGCATTTT. Full variable domain (outside the CDR3, taken from reference TRBV28 and TRBJ1-5): DVKVTQSSRYLVKRTGEKVFLECVQDMDHENMFWYRQDPGLGLRLIYFSYDVKMKEKGDIPEGYSVSREKKERFSLILESASTNQTSMYLCASRIRQSYSNQPQHFGDGTRLSIL.